The 28 T cell receptor beta chains below all came from one sample that was sequenced in a study of beta chain features in type 1 diabetes. The entirety of the isolated RNA underwent reverse transcription, so expressed TCRB transcripts were sequenced. Clones were read by immunoSEQ multiplex PCR, and TCRdb kept only the in-frame ones, dropping some. The sample carries just over 600,000 clones, roughly 15% recorded once. What was sequenced was naive CD4+ T cells from blood. Receptor source: a man aged 18-30 years in good health.

This rearrangement joins TRBV5-1 to TRBJ2-4; 10 bases match TRBD1. Germline values: CDR1 SGHRS, CDR2 YFSETQ. V lost 5 bases and J lost 6; bases outside the gene matches: 11. The CDR3 contains 16 residues. CDR3: CASRRTGGPKGNIQYF. For the CDR3, the DNA is TGCGCCAGCAGACGGACAGGGGGACCCAAGGGAAACATTCAGTACTTC.

The chain joins TRBV25-1 to TRBJ2-3; a weak D match, TRBD1 (5 bases). The CDR3 has 13 residues. The V and J ends lost 8 bases and 4 bases respectively, with 13 bases between them. The germline gives CDR1 MGHDK, CDR2 SYGVNS. The CDR3, as DNA: TGTGCCAGCCGATTACAGGCGGCAGATACGCAGTATTTT. Its translation: CASRLQAADTQYF. The whole variable domain, filled in from reference TRBV25-1 and TRBJ2-3, reads EADIYQTPRYLVIGTGKKITLECSQTMGHDKMYWYQQDPGMELHLIHYSYGVNSTEKGDLSSESTVSRIRTEHFPLTLESARPSHTSQYLCASRLQAADTQYFGPGTRLTVL.

This clone turned up a few times. The chain recombines TRBV4-3 with TRBJ2-1; 9 bases match TRBD1. V shed 0 bases, J shed 7 bases, and the junction held 13 bases outside the gene matches. CDR1 is LGHNA, CDR2 YSLEER, per germline. CDR3 length: 18 residues. The CDR3 DNA follows: TGCGCCAGCAGCCAAGATCTACCGGGACAGGGCAGAGTGAATGAGCAGTTCTTC. It codes for CASSQDLPGQGRVNEQFF.

This clone was picked up a small number of times. The sample holds other DNA sequences that translate to the same CDR3. The J gene is TRBJ2-7, the V gene TRBV5-1; D is ambiguous. The CDR3 is 13 residues long. Germline CDR1 and CDR2: SGHRS and YFSETQ. V lost 0 bases and J lost 0, with 4 bases in between. The CDR3 loop is CASSLGSSYEQYF. DNA of the CDR3: TGCGCCAGCAGCTTGGGGAGCTCCTACGAGCAGTACTTC.

The J gene is TRBJ2-7, the V gene TRBV28; 10 bases map to TRBD1. CDR1 and CDR2 (germline): MDHEN, SYDVKM. V trimming: 6 bases; J trimming: 3 bases; junction bases outside the gene matches: 5. The CDR3 has 14 amino acids. As DNA, the CDR3 is TGTGCCAGCAGCCTCGGGACAGGGGTCTACGAGCAGTACTTC. Protein product: CASSLGTGVYEQYF. Drawing the rest from reference TRBV28 and TRBJ2-7, the complete variable domain is DVKVTQSSRYLVKRTGEKVFLECVQDMDHENMFWYRQDPGLGLRLIYFSYDVKMKEKGDIPEGYSVSREKKERFSLILESASTNQTSMYLCASSLGTGVYEQYFGPGTRLTVT.

The V gene is TRBV9, the J gene TRBJ2-7; 7 nucleotides match TRBD1. The junction had 15 bases not matched to a gene; V was cut back by 6 bases and J by 3 bases. CDR1 is SGDLS and CDR2 is YYNGEE in the germline V gene. The CDR3 length is 16 residues. CDR3 DNA sequence: TGTGCCAGCAAAAACTTGTCCCGGACAGGAAACTACGAGCAGTACTTC. It translates to CASKNLSRTGNYEQYF. The variable domain in full, with the rest retrieved from reference TRBV9 and TRBJ2-7, is DSGVTQTPKHLITATGQRVTLRCSPRSGDLSVYWYQQSLDQGLQFLIQYYNGEERAKGNILERFSAQQFPDLHSELNLSSLELGDSALYFCASKNLSRTGNYEQYFGPGTRLTVT.

This clone appeared a few times. The chain links TRBV6-5 to TRBJ2-1; no clear D. With 5 bases removed from V and 11 bases from J, the gap between germline ends came to 10 bases. The length of the CDR3 is 11 residues. Germline V gene data show CDR1 as MNHEY and CDR2 as SVGAGI. The CDR3 reads CASSEPQQQFF. The CDR3 DNA reads as TGTGCCAGCAGTGAACCACAGCAGCAGTTCTTC.

The chain has TRBV5-4 and TRBJ2-3; D unresolved. The CDR3 sequence is 12 residues long. The germline V gene encodes CDR1 SGHNT and CDR2 YYREEE (reference sequence). The V and J ends lost 5 bases and 3 bases respectively, with 7 bases between them. The CDR3 spells CASRRNTDTQYF. CDR3 DNA: TGTGCCAGCAGGCGAAATACAGATACGCAGTATTTT.

The chain couples TRBV6-6 to TRBJ1-6; possible D gene TRBD1, 5 bases. The ends were cut back, 0 bases at V and 8 bases at J, with 8 bases in the middle. Germline CDR1 is MNHNY and CDR2 is SVGAGI (reference sequence). The CDR3 extends over 14 amino acids. As DNA, the CDR3 is TGTGCCAGCAGTTACTCTTGGGGGGATTCACCCCTCCACTTT. Encoded protein: CASSYSWGDSPLHF.

The J gene is TRBJ2-7, the V gene TRBV9; D gene ambiguous. The CDR3 totals 16 residues. Trimming cost V 0 bases and J 0 bases, with 13 bases left between them. Germline V gene sequence: CDR1 SGDLS, CDR2 YYNGEE. CDR3 sequence reads: CASSVAGDRYSYEQYF. The DNA of the CDR3 is TGTGCCAGCAGCGTAGCTGGTGACCGATACTCCTACGAGCAGTACTTC.

V and J are TRBV6-1 and TRBJ2-4; TRBD1 matches at 9 bases. Looked up from germline, CDR1 is MNHNS and CDR2 is SASEGT. This CDR3 region has 19 residues. V was clipped by 0 bases and J by 9 bases; unmatched bases: 18. Here the CDR3 DNA reads TGTGCCAGCAGTGAAGCGGGGGGATACGGACAGGGGACTTCCGGCATTCAGTACTTC. Residues: CASSEAGGYGQGTSGIQYF.

The gene calls are TRBV6-5 and TRBJ2-1; perhaps TRBD1 as D (5 bases). Germline assignment: CDR1 MNHEY and CDR2 SVGAGI. There are 15 residues in the CDR3. Trimming took off 0 bases at V and 1 base at J, with 7 bases between the two ends. The CDR3 region is CASSYSGASYNEQFF. For the CDR3, the DNA is TGTGCCAGCAGTTACTCAGGGGCGTCCTACAATGAGCAGTTCTTC.

This chain uses TRBV25-1 with TRBJ2-5, with D hard to call. CDR1 and CDR2 (germline): MGHDK, SYGVNS. V was cut by 6 bases and J by 7 bases, with 12 bases left in between. This CDR3 has 12 residues. CDR3 sequence reads: CASRNGQRTQYF. In nucleotides, the CDR3 is TGTGCCAGCAGGAACGGTCAAAGGACCCAGTACTTC. Supplemented by reference TRBV25-1 and TRBJ2-5, the full variable domain reads EADIYQTPRYLVIGTGKKITLECSQTMGHDKMYWYQQDPGMELHLIHYSYGVNSTEKGDLSSESTVSRIRTEHFPLTLESARPSHTSQYLCASRNGQRTQYFGPGTRLLVL.

As regards this clone: Other DNA sequences of this sample code for an identical CDR3. V usage is TRBV9 and J usage is TRBJ2-1; perhaps TRBD1 as D (6 bases). The V end was cut by 3 bases, the J end by 0 bases, with 10 bases between. CDR1 is SGDLS, CDR2 YYNGEE, per germline. The length of the CDR3 is 15 residues. The CDR3 DNA is TGTGCCAGCAGCGCCGGGACAACCTCCTACAATGAGCAGTTCTTC. It yields the protein CASSAGTTSYNEQFF.

This clone came up a few times. The chain has TRBV25-1 and TRBJ2-7; TRBD1 is a possible D gene (5 bases). This CDR3 has 15 amino acids. V lost 3 bases and J lost 5, with 17 bases in between. Per the germline V gene, CDR1 is MGHDK and CDR2 is SYGVNS. The chain's CDR3 is CASSDRGSGRHEQYF. CDR3 sequence (DNA): TGTGCCAGCAGTGACCGCGGCTCAGGGCGCCACGAGCAGTACTTC.

This chain connects TRBV5-4 to TRBJ1-1; D not resolved. V lost 5 bases and J lost 0, with 14 bases in between. The germline V gene has CDR1 SGHNT and CDR2 YYREEE (reference sequence). This CDR3 has 15 amino acids. CDR3 DNA sequence: TGTGCCAGCAGTGCGGAAGGACGGCTGAACACTGAAGCTTTCTTT. Translating it yields CASSAEGRLNTEAFF.

The V and J genes are TRBV5-4 and TRBJ2-7, with D possibly being TRBD1 (5 bases). V was cut by 4 bases and J by 2 bases, with 10 bases left in between. Germline CDR1 SGHNT, CDR2 YYREEE (reference sequence). The length of the CDR3 is 13 residues. CDR3 DNA sequence: TGTGCCAGCAGCGGGGCGCGGACCTACGAGCAGTACTTC. Encoded protein: CASSGARTYEQYF. The entire variable domain, with the rest obtained from reference TRBV5-4 and TRBJ2-7, is as follows: ETGVTQSPTHLIKTRGQQVTLRCSSQSGHNTVSWYQQALGQGPQFIFQYYREEENGRGNFPPRFSGLQFPNYSSELNVNALELDDSALYLCASSGARTYEQYFGPGTRLTVT.

This clone was counted only a few times. The chain carries TRBV5-6 and TRBJ2-2; the D is unclear. V was cut by 2 bases and J by 2 bases, with 10 bases left in between. The CDR3 is 15 amino acids. CDR1 and CDR2 from the germline V gene are SGHDT and YYEEEE. The CDR3 sequence: CASSFRRRNTGELFF. In DNA form, the CDR3 reads TGTGCCAGCAGCTTCCGCCGGAGAAACACCGGGGAGCTGTTTTTT.

This clone was picked up a small number of times. This chain connects TRBV4-3 to TRBJ2-3, with a weak D call TRBD2 (5 bases). V lost 0 bases and J lost 2, with 9 bases in between. Germline V gives CDR1 LGHNA, CDR2 YSLEER. The CDR3 covers 15 residues. The CDR3, as DNA: TGCGCCAGCAGCCAAGAGTGGCTAGCCACAGATACGCAGTATTTT. It specifies CASSQEWLATDTQYF.

The chain links TRBV19 to TRBJ2-2; 9 bases align to TRBD1. This CDR3 region has 14 residues. Trimming at V came to 7 bases and at J to 5 bases, leaving 5 bases not matched to a gene. Germline CDR1 reads LNHDA; CDR2 reads SQIVND (reference sequence). The CDR3 is CASKFDRGTGELFF. In nucleotides, the CDR3 is TGTGCCAGTAAATTTGACAGGGGGACCGGGGAGCTGTTTTTT. Full variable domain (remainder filled in from reference TRBV19 and TRBJ2-2): DGGITQSPKYLFRKEGQNVTLSCEQNLNHDAMYWYRQDPGQGLRLIYYSQIVNDFQKGDIAEGYSVSREKKESFPLTVTSAQKNPTAFYLCASKFDRGTGELFFGEGSRLTVL.

This clone was counted only a few times. V is TRBV5-1 and J is TRBJ1-1; 7 nucleotides align to TRBD1. The germline V gene encodes CDR1 SGHRS and CDR2 YFSETQ. The length of the CDR3 is 14 residues. The junction had 7 bases not matched to a gene; V was cut back by 3 bases and J by 5 bases. CDR3 bases: TGCGCCAGCAGCTCCCGACAGGGAGGGACTGAAGCTTTCTTT. Translation gives CASSSRQGGTEAFF.

Regarding this clone: Other nucleotide sequences in the sample specify the same CDR3. This chain links TRBV10-3 with TRBJ1-1; 8 bases fit TRBD1. The V and J ends lost 3 bases and 1 base, in that order; junction bases with no gene match: 4. This CDR3 region has 15 residues. Germline CDR1 is ENHRY and CDR2 is SYGVKD. CDR3 nucleotides: TGTGCCATCAGTGAAACAGGGGGGCCGAACACTGAAGCTTTCTTT. Encoded protein: CAISETGGPNTEAFF.

CDR3 loop: CASSQTGTYGYTF. The CDR3 DNA sequence: TGTGCCAGCAGCCAAACAGGGACCTATGGCTACACCTTC. The V and J genes are TRBV7-2 and TRBJ1-2, with a possible D match to TRBD1 (6 bases). The V end lost 5 bases, the J end lost 4 bases, and 11 bases lay between the germline ends. Looked up from germline, CDR1 is SGHTA and CDR2 is FQGNSA. The CDR3 is 13 residues long.

V gene TRBV28 combines with J gene TRBJ2-4; no clear D gene. Per germline, CDR1 MDHEN and CDR2 SYDVKM. The CDR3 has 12 amino acids. Trimming took off 3 bases at V and 7 bases at J, with 7 bases between the two ends. CDR3 coding DNA: TGTGCCAGCAGTTTGCAAACGAACATTCAGTACTTC. Its protein product is CASSLQTNIQYF.

In the case of this clone: The identical CDR3 is also encoded by other nucleotide sequences in the sample. This chain links TRBV29-1 with TRBJ1-5; no reliable D call. Looked up from germline, CDR1 is SQVTM and CDR2 is ANQGSEA. Trimming shortened V by 4 bases and J by 0 bases, and 7 bases separated the two germline ends. This CDR3 is 13 amino acids long. This chain's CDR3 is CSVGENSNQPQHF. In DNA, the CDR3 is TGCAGCGTTGGAGAGAATAGCAATCAGCCCCAGCATTTT.

The chain employs TRBV4-1 and TRBJ2-1; 7 nucleotides align to TRBD1. CDR1 and CDR2 (germline): MGHRA, YSYEKL. The V and J ends lost 4 bases and 8 bases, in that order; junction bases with no gene match: 8. The CDR3 is made up of 14 amino acids. The CDR3 spells CASSPGTVDYEQFF. The CDR3, as DNA: TGCGCCAGCAGCCCTGGGACAGTGGATTATGAGCAGTTCTTC.

This clone was counted a few times. This sample also contains other DNA sequences that code for the same CDR3. This sequence joins TRBV29-1 and TRBJ1-1, with D maybe TRBD1 (6 bases). V shed 6 bases and J shed 5 bases, with 13 bases lying between them. The germline CDR1 and CDR2 sequences are SQVTM and ANQGSEA. This CDR3 has 12 residues. CDR3 coding DNA: TGCAGCGTACAGGGAAGGGGGACTGAAGCTTTCTTT. Its protein product is CSVQGRGTEAFF. Based on the CDR3 plus reference TRBV29-1 and TRBJ1-1, the full variable domain is SAVISQKPSRDICQRGTSLTIQCQVDSQVTMMFWYRQQPGQSLTLIATANQGSEATYESGFVIDKFPISRPNLTFSTLTVSNMSPEDSSIYLCSVQGRGTEAFFGQGTRLTVV.

This chain joins TRBV19 and TRBJ2-3; 7 bases map to TRBD1. Germline CDR1 LNHDA, CDR2 SQIVND (reference sequence). J was trimmed by 3 bases and V by 5 bases; bases with no gene match: 5. The CDR3 contains 14 residues. The CDR3 coding sequence is TGTGCCAGTAGTGCTCGACAGGGAACAGATACGCAGTATTTT. Translating gives CASSARQGTDTQYF.